This TCR beta chain was identified in a study of blood T cell repertoires in COVID-19. Across the whole study: Acute and convalescent COVID-19 samples came from the United States, Italy and Spain. The analysed material was cDNA or gDNA that came from T cells, B-cell-depleted T cells, or PBMCs.

The CDR3 is 15 residues long. The junction had 7 bases not matched to a gene; V was cut back by 4 bases and J by 4 bases. Germline V CDR1 and CDR2: SEHNR, FQNEAQ (reference sequence). Per the original methods: Amplified reference gene primers provided the basis for estimating nucleated cell counts. Clones were sequenced by immunoSEQ multiplex PCR, and TCRdb holds only the in-frame ones, with some missing. That table gives V, J and clone size, and the DNA gave D and trimming. The sample holds fewer than 120,000 clones, around 76% seen once. The sample comprised peripheral blood. The TCR sequence derives from a woman of 80 years or more with acute or convalescent COVID-19. The chain employs TRBV7-9 and TRBJ1-5, with 7 bases fitting TRBD1. CDR3: CASSSGTVFNQPQHF. The CDR3 DNA is TGTGCCAGCAGCTCGGGGACAGTCTTTAATCAGCCCCAGCATTTT.